Sequencing of this T cell receptor (beta chain) was carried out in a study of cytomegalovirus exposure and HLA in healthy donors. Healthy individuals who donated bone marrow served as the donors. The PCR contained 60 Vbeta and 13 Jbeta primers. Generated by immunoSEQ multiplex PCR, the TCRdb table keeps only in-frame clones and is missing some. This specimen shows 150,000 to 200,000 clones; the ten leading clones hold about 0.8%. This sequence originates from a woman aged 18-29 years in good health and CMV-seropositive. The specimen was PBMCs.

The CDR3 reads CAWSTGTSNQPQHF. CDR3 bases: TGTGCCTGGAGTACAGGGACAAGCAATCAGCCCCAGCATTTT. The V gene is TRBV30, the J gene TRBJ1-5; D is perhaps TRBD1 (6 bases). The CDR3 totals 14 residues. Trimming stripped 2 bases from V and 1 base from J, with 9 bases between. Germline-derived CDR1 and CDR2 are GTSNPN and SVGIG (reference sequence).